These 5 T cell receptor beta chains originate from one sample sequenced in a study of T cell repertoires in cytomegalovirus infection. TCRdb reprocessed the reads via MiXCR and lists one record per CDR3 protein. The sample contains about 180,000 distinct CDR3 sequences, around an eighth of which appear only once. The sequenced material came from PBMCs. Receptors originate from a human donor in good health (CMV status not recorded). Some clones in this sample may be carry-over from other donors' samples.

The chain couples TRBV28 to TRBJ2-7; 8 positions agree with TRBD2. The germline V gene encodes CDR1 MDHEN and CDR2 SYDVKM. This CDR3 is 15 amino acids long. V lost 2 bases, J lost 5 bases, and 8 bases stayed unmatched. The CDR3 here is CASSLGASGSHEQYF. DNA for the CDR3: TGTGCCAGCAGTTTAGGGGCCAGCGGGAGCCACGAGCAGTACTTC.

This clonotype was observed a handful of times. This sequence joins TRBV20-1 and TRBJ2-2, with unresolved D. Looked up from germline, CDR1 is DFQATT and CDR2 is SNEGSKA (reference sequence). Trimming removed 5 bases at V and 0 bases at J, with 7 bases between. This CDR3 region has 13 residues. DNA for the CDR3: TGCAGTGCTGGGTGGTCGAACACCGGGGAGCTGTTTTTT. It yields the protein CSAGWSNTGELFF.

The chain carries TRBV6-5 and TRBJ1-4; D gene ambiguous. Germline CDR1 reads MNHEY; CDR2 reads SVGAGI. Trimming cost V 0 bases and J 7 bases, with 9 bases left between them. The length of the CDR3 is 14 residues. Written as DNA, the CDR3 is TGTGCCAGCAGTTACTCTCGGGGAGGTGAAAAACTGTTTTTT. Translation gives CASSYSRGGEKLFF.

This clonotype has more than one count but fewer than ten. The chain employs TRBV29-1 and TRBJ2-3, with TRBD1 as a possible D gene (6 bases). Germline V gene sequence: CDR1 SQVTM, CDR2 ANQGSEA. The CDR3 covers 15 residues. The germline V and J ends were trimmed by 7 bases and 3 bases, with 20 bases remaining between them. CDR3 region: CSASRVRDKTDTQYF. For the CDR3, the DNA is TGCAGCGCTTCGCGAGTCCGGGACAAAACAGATACGCAGTATTTT.

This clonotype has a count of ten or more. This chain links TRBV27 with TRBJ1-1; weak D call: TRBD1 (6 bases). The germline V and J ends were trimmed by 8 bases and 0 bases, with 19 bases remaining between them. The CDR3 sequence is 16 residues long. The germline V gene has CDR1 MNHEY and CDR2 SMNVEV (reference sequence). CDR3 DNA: TGTGCCAGCCTCAGGGTGGACAGCCTCATGAACACTGAAGCTTTCTTT. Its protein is CASLRVDSLMNTEAFF.